Listed here are 23 T cell receptor beta chains from one sample, sequenced in a study of CD8+ T cells in alopecia areata. TCR sequencing used cDNA made by reverse transcription of extracted RNA. Here immunoSEQ multiplex PCR was the method, and the copy in TCRdb shows in-frame clones only, minus some. The sample lists around 140,000 clones; around 49% were seen once. This sample comprised CD8+ T cells sorted from blood, obtained at week 0. The receptors come from a human donor with alopecia areata.

The CDR3 coding sequence is TGTGCCAGCAGTTACGAACTGACGAACACTGAAGCTTTCTTT. This sequence encodes CASSYELTNTEAFF. This sequence joins TRBV6-5 and TRBJ1-1; D unclear. CDR1 and CDR2 (germline): MNHEY, SVGAGI. V lost 2 bases and J lost 1, with 8 bases in between. The CDR3 runs to 14 residues.

V is TRBV29-1 and J is TRBJ2-7; D is perhaps TRBD1 (6 bases). V gave up 4 bases and J gave up 4 bases, with 14 bases separating them. The CDR3 totals 13 residues. Germline V gene data show CDR1 as SQVTM and CDR2 as ANQGSEA. The CDR3 here is CSVVQDRSYEQYF. The CDR3 nucleotides are TGCAGCGTTGTTCAGGACAGATCGTACGAGCAGTACTTC.

The chain couples TRBV30 to TRBJ1-2; weak D call: TRBD1 (6 bases). V was cut by 0 bases and J by 4 bases, with 9 bases left in between. Germline CDR1 GTSNPN, CDR2 SVGIG (reference sequence). The CDR3 consists of 13 residues. CDR3 nucleotide sequence: TGTGCCTGGAGTGTGGGGACACCCTATGGCTACACCTTC. It specifies CAWSVGTPYGYTF. Variable domain in full (rest from reference TRBV30 and TRBJ1-2): SQTIHQWPATLVQPVGSPLSLECTVEGTSNPNLYWYRQAAGRGLQLLFYSVGIGQISSEVPQNLSASRPQDRQFILSSKKLLLSDSGFYLCAWSVGTPYGYTFGSGTRLTVV.

V and J are TRBV27 and TRBJ1-6, with no clear D. The CDR3 extends over 13 amino acids. V was trimmed by 6 bases and J by 10 bases, leaving 13 bases between them. Germline V gene data show CDR1 as MNHEY and CDR2 as SMNVEV (reference sequence). The CDR3 nucleotides are TGTGCCAGCAGCCCCGGGTACGACTCACCCCTCCACTTT. Its protein product is CASSPGYDSPLHF.

Concerning this clone itself: Other nucleotide sequences in the sample specify the same CDR3. The chain employs TRBV14 and TRBJ2-7; the D gene is possibly TRBD2 (6 bases). The V gene's germline CDR1 is SGHDN and CDR2 FVKESK. V shed 0 bases and J shed 6 bases, with 9 bases lying between them. The CDR3 extends over 13 amino acids. This CDR3 reads CASSQDWRGEQYF. The CDR3 DNA is TGTGCCAGCAGCCAAGATTGGAGGGGCGAGCAGTACTTC.

V is TRBV13 and J is TRBJ2-1; D not resolved. From germline, CDR1 is PRHDT and CDR2 FYEKMQ (reference sequence). V was cut by 6 bases and J by 5 bases, with 11 bases left in between. This CDR3 spans 13 amino acids. The CDR3 DNA reads TGTGCCAGCAGGGAAACCCTCGACAATGAGCAGTTCTTC. Its protein is CASRETLDNEQFF.

This clone was observed a handful of times. The V gene is TRBV30, the J gene TRBJ2-7; D is undetermined. This CDR3 has 13 residues. V dropped 1 base and J dropped 3 bases, with 10 bases sitting between them. The germline V gene has CDR1 GTSNPN and CDR2 SVGIG (reference sequence). The CDR3 DNA follows: TGTGCCTGGAGTGAGGACGGCCTCTACGAGCAGTACTTC. Residues: CAWSEDGLYEQYF.

The chain carries TRBV27 and TRBJ1-1; 8 bases map to TRBD1. This CDR3 contains 12 residues. The V and J ends lost 7 bases and 4 bases, in that order; junction bases with no gene match: 2. Germline V CDR1 and CDR2: MNHEY, SMNVEV (reference sequence). CDR3 bases: TGTGCCAGCAAAACAGGGGGCACTGAAGCTTTCTTT. Residues: CASKTGGTEAFF.

V gene TRBV10-1 combines with J gene TRBJ2-3; D is possibly TRBD2 (5 bases). This CDR3 contains 14 residues. The germline gives CDR1 WNHNN, CDR2 SYGVQD (reference sequence). The V gene lost 8 bases and the J gene lost 0 bases, with 12 bases spanning the gap. The CDR3 DNA reads as TGCGCCAGCTCCCAGGACTCTAGCACAGATACGCAGTATTTT. It encodes CASSQDSSTDTQYF.

The genes are TRBV6-5 and TRBJ2-1; D not certain. Germline CDR1 is MNHEY and CDR2 is SVGAGI. Trimming pared 5 bases from V and 5 bases from J, leaving 7 bases between. CDR3 length: 12 amino acids. CDR3 nucleotide sequence: TGTGCCAGCAGTCAAACCAACAATGAGCAGTTCTTC. It yields the protein CASSQTNNEQFF.

This clone was counted a few times. This rearrangement joins TRBV6-1 to TRBJ2-3; the match to TRBD2 covers 8 bases. The CDR3 has 14 amino acids. V lost 3 bases to trimming and J lost 1 base; unmatched junction nucleotides: 0. Germline loops: CDR1 MNHNS, CDR2 SASEGT. CDR3 in DNA: TGTGCCAGCAGTGAGCGGGGGGGCACAGATACGCAGTATTTT. Protein product: CASSERGGTDTQYF.

This clone was found a few times. The chain has TRBV7-2 and TRBJ2-7; D may be TRBD2 (6 bases). The length of the CDR3 is 13 residues. The germline CDR1 and CDR2 sequences are SGHTA and FQGNSA. Trimming removed 5 bases at V and 1 base at J, with 9 bases between. The CDR3 DNA sequence: TGTGCCAGCAGCGCTAGCGATTCCTACGAGCAGTACTTC. Protein product: CASSASDSYEQYF.

This chain uses TRBV6-4 with TRBJ2-2; D may be TRBD2 (6 bases). This CDR3 is built from 14 residues. The germline V gene has CDR1 MRHNA and CDR2 SNTAGT. With 3 bases removed from V and 3 bases from J, the gap between germline ends came to 8 bases. DNA of the CDR3: TGTGCCAGCAGTGAGTCTAGCGACACCGGGGAGCTGTTTTTT. It encodes CASSESSDTGELFF.

The chain joins TRBV27 to TRBJ2-7; 7 bases match TRBD1. Unmatched junction bases numbered 11, after V lost 4 bases and J lost 2 bases. Germline CDR1 and CDR2: MNHEY and SMNVEV (reference sequence). The CDR3 loop spans 16 amino acids. DNA for the CDR3: TGTGCCAGCAGTTCCTCGACCGGGACAGTCACCTACGAGCAGTACTTC. Protein product: CASSSSTGTVTYEQYF.

The CDR3 DNA follows: TGCGCCAGCACCCCTGGGACATCTTCCAACGAGCAGTACTTC. This sequence encodes CASTPGTSSNEQYF. The chain joins TRBV5-1 to TRBJ2-7; possibly TRBD1 for D (6 bases). Per the germline V gene, CDR1 is SGHRS and CDR2 is YFSETQ. This CDR3 spans 14 amino acids. The ends were cut back, 6 bases at V and 5 bases at J, with 18 bases in the middle. The variable domain in full, with the rest retrieved from reference TRBV5-1 and TRBJ2-7, is KAGVTQTPRYLIKTRGQQVTLSCSPISGHRSVSWYQQTPGQGLQFLFEYFSETQRNKGNFPGRFSGRQFSNSRSEMNVSTLELGDSALYLCASTPGTSSNEQYFGPGTRLTVT.

In this sample, this clone turned up a few times. The chain carries TRBV5-1 and TRBJ2-5; unclear D gene. V lost 0 bases and J 0 bases, leaving 9 bases between the germline ends. The germline gives CDR1 SGHRS, CDR2 YFSETQ. This CDR3 region has 15 residues. This chain's CDR3 is CASSLARTNQETQYF. The CDR3, as DNA: TGCGCCAGCAGCTTGGCAAGAACGAACCAAGAGACCCAGTACTTC.

This chain connects TRBV27 to TRBJ2-5; 7 nucleotides align to TRBD2. This CDR3 spans 14 amino acids. Germline lookup yields CDR1 MNHEY and CDR2 SMNVEV (reference sequence). The J segment lost 4 bases and the V segment lost 3 bases, leaving 5 bases of the junction unmatched. The CDR3 bases are TGTGCCAGCAGTTTCAGCGGGGTTTCAGAGACCCAGTACTTC. Translation: CASSFSGVSETQYF.

This sequence joins TRBV27 and TRBJ1-6, with D tentatively TRBD1 (6 bases). Germline V gene data show CDR1 as MNHEY and CDR2 as SMNVEV (reference sequence). The CDR3 length is 14 residues. Between the trimmed V and J ends, which lost 6 bases and 9 bases, there was a span of 15 bases. CDR3: CASRVTGSGSPLHF. The CDR3 DNA reads TGTGCCAGCAGAGTCACAGGGTCGGGTTCACCCCTCCACTTT.

The V call is TRBV5-4, the J call TRBJ2-1; no definite D call. CDR1 and CDR2 from the germline V gene are SGHNT and YYREEE (reference sequence). Deletions cut 6 bases from V and 8 bases from J, with 30 bases between. This CDR3 has 18 residues. The CDR3 loop is CASNEQTWASRGADEQFF. The CDR3 DNA follows: TGTGCCAGCAACGAGCAGACCTGGGCTTCTCGAGGAGCCGATGAGCAGTTCTTC. Combining the CDR3 with reference TRBV5-4 and TRBJ2-1 gives the whole variable domain ETGVTQSPTHLIKTRGQQVTLRCSSQSGHNTVSWYQQALGQGPQFIFQYYREEENGRGNFPPRFSGLQFPNYSSELNVNALELDDSALYLCASNEQTWASRGADEQFFGPGTRLTVL.

The chain couples TRBV30 to TRBJ1-1; D unclear. Per the germline V gene, CDR1 is GTSNPN and CDR2 is SVGIG (reference sequence). V lost 7 bases and J 1 base, leaving 10 bases between the germline ends. CDR3 length: 12 residues. The CDR3, as DNA: TGTGCCTCCCTGGTGGAGAACACTGAAGCTTTCTTT. This codes for CASLVENTEAFF.

The rearrangement links TRBV5-4 to TRBJ2-2; 8 bases map to TRBD2. The trim removed 4 bases at V and 5 bases at J, leaving 10 bases unmatched. CDR1 SGHNT and CDR2 YYREEE come from the germline V gene (reference sequence). The CDR3 consists of 16 residues. The CDR3 region has the DNA TGTGCCAGCAGCCCCCGGGGTCGGGGGGGTACCGGGGAGCTGTTTTTT. Translating it yields CASSPRGRGGTGELFF.

The chain is built from TRBV4-3 and TRBJ2-3, with TRBD2 matching over 9 bases. V lost 2 bases to trimming and J lost 11 bases; unmatched junction nucleotides: 8. CDR1 is LGHNA, CDR2 YSLEER, per germline. The CDR3 consists of 14 residues. The CDR3 protein is CASSQIIAGEEQYF. The DNA for the CDR3 is TGCGCCAGCAGCCAAATTATAGCGGGGGAAGAGCAGTATTTT.

The V gene is TRBV29-1, the J gene TRBJ2-5; 7 positions match TRBD2. The germline V gene has CDR1 SQVTM and CDR2 ANQGSEA. The CDR3 consists of 15 residues. The junction had 13 bases not matched to a gene; V was cut back by 4 bases and J by 5 bases. The CDR3 sequence is CSVGHGKAGTETQYF. CDR3 nucleotides: TGCAGCGTTGGTCATGGAAAAGCGGGGACGGAGACCCAGTACTTC.